This is a list of T cell receptor beta chains from one sample in a study of shared clonotypes between healthy human individuals. The repertoire was sequenced with immunoSEQ multiplex PCR; TCRdb's copy has only in-frame clones and lacks some. The sample carries 550,000 to 600,000 clones, roughly 98% recorded once. The sample taken for sequencing was naive CD8+ T cells sorted from blood. The receptors were gathered from a man between 25 and 39 years old in good health. Both conserved end residues are part of each CDR3. D genes are given only for firm matches. Expanded clones are given a class, and other clones once, few, many or no size at all.

TRBJ1-2 | . | 11 | TRBV28 | . | CATLRGNGYTF | TGTGCCACCCTCCGGGGAAATGGCTACACCTTC
TRBJ1-4 | TRBD1 | 17 | TRBV4-3 | . | CASSQYAQGAVGEKLFF | TGCGCCAGCAGCCAATATGCTCAGGGGGCTGTGGGTGAAAAACTGTTTTTT
TRBJ2-1 | . | 15 | TRBV27 | . | CASSLTQSSYNEQFF | TGTGCCAGCAGTTTAACCCAAAGCTCCTACAATGAGCAGTTCTTC
TRBJ2-3 | . | 13 | TRBV27 | . | CASTSSSTDTQYF | TGTGCCAGCACGTCCTCAAGCACAGATACGCAGTATTTT
TRBJ2-3 | TRBD2 | 16 | TRBV9 | once | CASSPRTSGDLDTQYF | TGTGCCAGCAGCCCCCGGACTAGCGGGGATCTAGATACGCAGTATTTT
TRBJ2-1 | . | 17 | TRBV2 | . | CASSYLGGRTDANEQFF | TGTGCCAGCAGCTATCTCGGGGGCAGGACCGACGCAAATGAGCAGTTCTTC
TRBJ2-7 | TRBD2 | 19 | TRBV7-9 | . | CASSSSGTDSGSGFYEQYF | TGTGCCAGCAGCTCTTCCGGGACAGATAGCGGGAGTGGTTTCTACGAGCAGTACTTC
TRBJ2-7 | . | 12 | TRBV14 | once | CASSAQGYEQYF | TGTGCCAGCAGCGCACAGGGCTACGAGCAGTACTTC
TRBJ1-5 | . | 15 | TRBV19 | once | CASRRLLVGNQPQHF | TGTGCCAGTAGACGTCTTTTAGTCGGGAATCAGCCCCAGCATTTT
TRBJ2-1 | TRBD2 | 15 | TRBV6-8 | . | CASSPGLVGLLGQFF | TGTGCCAGCAGTCCCGGACTAGTGGGTTTGTTAGGGCAGTTCTTC
TRBJ1-5 | . | 15 | TRBV27 | . | CASSLSKQGSQPQHF | TGTGCCAGCAGTTTATCGAAACAGGGCAGTCAGCCCCAGCATTTT
TRBJ2-5 | . | 13 | TRBV7-6 | . | CASSLGLQETQYF | TGTGCCAGCAGCTTAGGACTTCAAGAGACCCAGTACTTC
TRBJ2-7 | . | 13 | TRBV11-2 | . | CASSLFFNREQYF | TGTGCCAGCAGCTTATTTTTCAACCGCGAGCAGTACTTC
TRBJ2-1 | . | 13 | TRBV29-1 | once | CSESSGLSDEQFF | TGCAGCGAATCGTCGGGACTTTCGGATGAGCAGTTCTTC
TRBJ1-2 | . | 12 | TRBV4-1 | . | CASSQGIHGYTF | TGCGCCAGCAGCCAAGGCATCCATGGCTACACCTTC
TRBJ1-2 | . | 13 | TRBV7-9 | . | CASSLEQDGVYTF | TGTGCCAGCAGCTTAGAACAGGACGGGGTGTACACCTTC
TRBJ1-2 | . | 14 | TRBV4-2 | . | CASSQDPSDWGYTF | TGTGCCAGCAGCCAAGATCCCAGCGACTGGGGCTACACCTTC
TRBJ2-7 | TRBD2 | 16 | TRBV5-1 | once | CASSLVGAGGIYEQYF | TGCGCCAGCAGCTTGGTGGGAGCGGGAGGGATCTACGAGCAGTACTTC
TRBJ2-7 | . | 11 | TRBV27 | . | CASSLNGEQYF | TGTGCCAGCAGTCTCAACGGCGAGCAGTACTTC
TRBJ1-5 | . | 16 | TRBV12-1 | . | CASSFKGSEGNQPQHF | TGTGCCAGCAGCTTTAAGGGTTCCGAGGGCAATCAGCCCCAGCATTTT
TRBJ1-1 | . | 15 | TRBV6-5 | . | CASSWKQGGDTEAFF | TGTGCCAGCAGCTGGAAACAGGGTGGTGACACTGAAGCTTTCTTT
TRBJ2-1 | . | 15 | TRBV4-1 | . | CASNPLPGDIYEQFF | TGCGCCAGCAACCCGCTACCGGGAGATATCTATGAGCAGTTCTTC
TRBJ2-7 | TRBD2 | 15 | TRBV27 | . | CASRALGGTTYEQYF | TGTGCCAGCAGGGCCCTGGGCGGGACTACCTACGAGCAGTACTTC
TRBJ1-2 | . | 15 | TRBV6-6 | . | CASSYVDIANYGYTF | TGTGCCAGCAGTTACGTGGACATAGCTAACTATGGCTACACCTTC
TRBJ2-3 | . | 14 | TRBV7-9 | . | CASSFGAAADTQYF | TGTGCCAGCAGCTTTGGGGCTGCGGCCGATACGCAGTATTTT
TRBJ2-1 | TRBD2 | 15 | TRBV5-5 | . | CASSLGLAGKDEQFF | TGTGCCAGCAGCTTGGGACTAGCGGGGAAGGATGAGCAGTTCTTC
TRBJ2-3 | TRBD2 | 15 | TRBV29-1 | . | CSVMVAGGNVYTQYF | TGCAGCGTCATGGTAGCGGGAGGGAACGTTTATACGCAGTATTTT
TRBJ1-1 | . | 13 | TRBV29-1 | . | CSVLTGTNTEAFF | TGCAGCGTTTTGACAGGAACGAACACTGAAGCTTTCTTT
TRBJ2-7 | TRBD2 | 15 | TRBV4-1 | . | CASSRLAGISYEQYF | TGCGCCAGCAGCCGCCTAGCGGGGATCTCCTACGAGCAGTACTTC
TRBJ2-2 | TRBD1 | 15 | TRBV27 | . | CASSFWTGVTGELFF | TGTGCCAGCAGTTTTTGGACAGGGGTCACCGGGGAGCTGTTTTTT
TRBJ1-2 | . | 13 | TRBV19 | . | CASSPQGLHGYTF | TGTGCCAGTAGTCCCCAGGGTCTGCATGGCTACACCTTC
TRBJ2-7 | . | 14 | TRBV28 | . | CASSFGAGTYEQYF | TGTGCCAGCAGTTTCGGGGCAGGGACCTACGAGCAGTACTTC
TRBJ1-1 | . | 15 | TRBV6-4 | few | CASSDSRGTTNEAFF | TGTGCCAGCAGTGACTCAAGGGGAACCACCAATGAAGCTTTCTTT
TRBJ2-2 | TRBD1 | 13 | TRBV29-1 | . | CSARTGASGELFF | TGCAGCGCAAGGACAGGGGCATCCGGGGAGCTGTTTTTT
TRBJ1-4 | . | 15 | TRBV11-2 | . | CASSFRGQKNEKLFF | TGTGCCAGCAGCTTTCGGGGACAAAAGAATGAAAAACTGTTTTTT
TRBJ1-5 | . | 14 | TRBV7-9 | once | CASSSGFGNQPQHF | TGTGCCAGCAGTTCAGGGTTCGGCAATCAGCCCCAGCATTTT
TRBJ1-1 | TRBD1 | 16 | TRBV5-6 | . | CASRRELDRMNTEAFF | TGTGCCAGCAGAAGGGAGCTGGACAGGATGAACACTGAAGCTTTCTTT
TRBJ1-1 | TRBD1 | 16 | TRBV25-1 | . | CASSDLLTGFATEAFF | TGTGCCAGCAGTGACTTATTGACAGGGTTCGCCACTGAAGCTTTCTTT
TRBJ2-5 | . | 14 | TRBV27 | . | CASSSRGRQETQYF | TGTGCCAGCAGTTCAAGGGGTCGCCAAGAGACCCAGTACTTC
TRBJ2-7 | . | 14 | TRBV7-9 | . | CASFSAGEGYEQYF | TGTGCCAGCTTTTCGGCAGGGGAAGGCTACGAGCAGTACTTC
TRBJ2-6 | . | 17 | TRBV6-1 | . | CASSEDNRVTGANVLTF | TGTGCCAGCAGTGAAGACAACAGGGTTACTGGGGCCAACGTCCTGACTTTC
TRBJ2-1 | . | 13 | TRBV27 | . | CASSLLAGNEQFF | TGTGCCAGCAGTTTACTGGCGGGAAACGAGCAGTTCTTC
TRBJ1-5 | . | 14 | TRBV9 | . | CASSVAPGIQPQHF | TGTGCCAGCAGCGTAGCTCCCGGAATCCAGCCCCAGCATTTT
TRBJ2-1 | TRBD2 | 15 | TRBV7-8 | . | CASSRGGRGYNEQFF | TGTGCCAGCAGCCGGGGCGGGAGGGGCTACAATGAGCAGTTCTTC
TRBJ1-4 | . | 14 | TRBV4-3 | . | CASADQAFNEKLFF | TGCGCCAGCGCAGATCAGGCGTTTAATGAAAAACTGTTTTTT
TRBJ2-1 | TRBD1 | 14 | TRBV9 | . | CASSPGTAYNEQFF | TGTGCCAGCAGCCCCGGGACAGCCTACAATGAGCAGTTCTTC
TRBJ2-1 | . | 14 | TRBV9 | . | CASSVEGQYNEQFF | TGTGCCAGCAGCGTAGAGGGGCAGTACAATGAGCAGTTCTTC